A selection of T cell receptor beta chains follows, all from one sample in a study of response to subunit inactivated influenza vaccine. A single record per CDR3 protein comes from TCRdb applying MiXCR to the RT-PCR reads. The sample holds 630,000 or so distinct CDR3 sequences; around 14% are singletons and the top ten take approximately 10%. Here the sequenced sample was PBMCs from blood, taken about 13 days after vaccination. All receptors derive from a man aged 50 to 60 who received an inactivated influenza vaccine. Both conserved end residues are part of each CDR3. The order of the fields is J gene, D gene, V gene, clone size, CDR3 protein, CDR3 DNA. D genes are given only for firm matches. Rows may omit the clone size; those that give it use once, few, many or a size class.

J: TRBJ2-3; D: TRBD2; V: TRBV5-6; size: .; CDR3: CASSPRPGLAPDTDTQYF; DNA: TGTGCCAGCAGCCCCCGCCCGGGACTAGCACCAGACACAGATACGCAGTATTTT
J: TRBJ1-2; D: .; V: TRBV29-1; size: many; CDR3: CSVAAGGGYTF; DNA: TGCAGCGTTGCTGCGGGCGGGGGCTACACCTTC
J: TRBJ2-7; D: .; V: TRBV4-2; size: .; CDR3: CASSQENGLGYEQYF; DNA: TGTGCCAGCAGCCAAGAGAACGGCCTGGGCTACGAGCAGTACTTC
J: TRBJ2-7; D: .; V: TRBV20-1; size: many; CDR3: CSASDSSYEQYF; DNA: TGCAGTGCCTCGGACAGCTCCTACGAGCAGTACTTC
J: TRBJ2-5; D: TRBD2; V: TRBV28; size: .; CDR3: CASSLGSGGYQETQYF; DNA: TGTGCCAGCAGTTTAGGCTCGGGGGGGTACCAAGAGACCCAGTACTTC
J: TRBJ2-2; D: TRBD1; V: TRBV29-1; size: few; CDR3: CSVRGGGRTGELFF; DNA: TGCAGCGTTCGAGGGGGCGGACGGACCGGGGAGCTGTTTTTT
J: TRBJ2-1; D: .; V: TRBV7-9; size: .; CDR3: CASSAFTGTINEQFF; DNA: TGTGCCAGCAGCGCATTTACCGGGACAATCAATGAGCAGTTCTTC
J: TRBJ2-7; D: TRBD2; V: TRBV20-1; size: .; CDR3: CSARTAGGYSYEQYF; DNA: TGCAGTGCTAGAACCGCGGGAGGTTATTCCTACGAGCAGTACTTC
J: TRBJ1-2; D: .; V: TRBV29-1; size: .; CDR3: CSAEVLNSNYGYTF; DNA: TGCAGCGCTGAGGTTTTGAACAGTAACTATGGCTACACCTTC
J: TRBJ2-1; D: TRBD2; V: TRBV12-5; size: .; CDR3: CASGLPGTSGYNEQFF; DNA: TGTGCTAGTGGTTTGCCCGGGACTAGCGGATACAATGAGCAGTTCTTC
J: TRBJ2-1; D: .; V: TRBV12-3/TRBV12-4; size: once; CDR3: CASSLGGHYLNNEQFF; DNA: TGTGCCAGCAGTTTAGGCGGACACTACCTTAACAATGAGCAGTTCTTC
J: TRBJ2-5; D: .; V: TRBV5-1; size: few; CDR3: CASSLATGARQETQYF; DNA: TGCGCCAGCAGCTTGGCGACTGGGGCAAGACAAGAGACCCAGTACTTC
J: TRBJ2-3; D: TRBD1; V: TRBV12-3/TRBV12-4; size: many; CDR3: CASSPLGGLLGDTQYF; DNA: TGTGCCAGCAGTCCTTTAGGGGGCCTACTGGGTGATACGCAGTATTTT
J: TRBJ2-7; D: .; V: TRBV28; size: few; CDR3: CASSHQGIDEQYF; DNA: TGTGCCAGCAGTCACCAGGGGATTGACGAGCAGTACTTC
J: TRBJ2-7; D: .; V: TRBV7-8; size: few; CDR3: CASSSDVYEQYF; DNA: TGTGCCAGCAGCTCCGACGTCTACGAGCAGTACTTC
J: TRBJ1-1; D: .; V: TRBV18; size: .; CDR3: CASSPRTDMNTEAFF; DNA: TGTGCCAGCTCACCCCGGACAGATATGAACACTGAAGCTTTCTTT
J: TRBJ1-2; D: .; V: TRBV12-3/TRBV12-4; size: many; CDR3: CASSFRDYGYTF; DNA: TGTGCCAGCAGTTTCCGGGACTATGGCTACACCTTC
J: TRBJ2-1; D: TRBD2; V: TRBV6-2/TRBV6-3; size: .; CDR3: CASSYEAGGVLNEQFF; DNA: TGTGCCAGCAGTTACGAGGCGGGGGGGGTCCTCAATGAGCAGTTCTTC
J: TRBJ2-5; D: .; V: TRBV5-1; size: .; CDR3: CASSPRTPAQETQYF; DNA: TGCGCCAGCAGCCCCCGTACTCCAGCACAAGAGACCCAGTACTTC
J: TRBJ1-5; D: .; V: TRBV6-2/TRBV6-3; size: few; CDR3: CASSYSSRDQPQHF; DNA: TGTGCCAGCAGTTACTCCTCCAGGGATCAGCCCCAGCATTTT
J: TRBJ1-1; D: .; V: TRBV18; size: .; CDR3: CASSPPQGQGNTEAFF; DNA: TGTGCCAGCTCACCACCGCAAGGGCAAGGGAACACTGAAGCTTTCTTT
J: TRBJ2-7; D: .; V: TRBV29-1; size: few; CDR3: CSGGPNWYEQYF; DNA: TGCAGCGGCGGACCTAATTGGTACGAGCAGTACTTC
J: TRBJ1-4; D: TRBD1; V: TRBV6-1; size: few; CDR3: CASSEGTGTGNEKLFF; DNA: TGTGCCAGCAGTGAAGGAACCGGGACAGGGAACGAAAAACTGTTTTTT
J: TRBJ2-1; D: .; V: TRBV27; size: few; CDR3: CASSLGTPSSYNEQFF; DNA: TGTGCCAGCAGTTTAGGCACACCAAGCTCCTACAATGAGCAGTTCTTC
J: TRBJ1-2; D: TRBD1; V: TRBV3-1; size: few; CDR3: CASSLSSGTGSGYTF; DNA: TGTGCCAGCAGCCTGTCATCCGGGACAGGGAGTGGCTACACCTTC
J: TRBJ2-3; D: .; V: TRBV9; size: .; CDR3: CASALGSADTQYF; DNA: TGTGCCAGCGCCCTTGGGTCGGCAGATACGCAGTATTTT
J: TRBJ1-1; D: .; V: TRBV10-3; size: few; CDR3: CATGLATNTEAFF; DNA: TGTGCCACCGGCTTAGCGACAAACACTGAAGCTTTCTTT
J: TRBJ2-3; D: TRBD1; V: TRBV12-3/TRBV12-4; size: many; CDR3: CASSLGVTGDGADTQYF; DNA: TGTGCCAGCAGTTTAGGTGTGACAGGGGATGGCGCAGATACGCAGTATTTT
J: TRBJ1-3; D: .; V: TRBV14; size: .; CDR3: CSSSQGLAVGNTIYF; DNA: TGTTCCAGCAGCCAAGGTTTAGCGGTTGGAAACACCATATATTTT
J: TRBJ1-6; D: .; V: TRBV4-1; size: few; CDR3: CASSQDGAGDNSPLHF; DNA: TGCGCCAGCAGCCAAGATGGGGCGGGGGACAATTCACCCCTCCACTTT
J: TRBJ1-1; D: TRBD1; V: TRBV6-2/TRBV6-3; size: few; CDR3: CASRLQGAAEAFF; DNA: TGTGCCAGCAGACTACAGGGGGCCGCTGAAGCTTTCTTT
J: TRBJ2-5; D: .; V: TRBV10-3; size: .; CDR3: CAISESQTGQETQYF; DNA: TGTGCCATCAGTGAAAGTCAAACAGGGCAAGAGACCCAGTACTTC
J: TRBJ1-4; D: .; V: TRBV20-1; size: many; CDR3: CSATDGSTNEKLFF; DNA: TGCAGTGCGACCGACGGCTCAACTAATGAAAAACTGTTTTTT
J: TRBJ1-5; D: TRBD1; V: TRBV12-3/TRBV12-4; size: many; CDR3: CASSPGQGPNQPQHF; DNA: TGTGCCAGCAGTCCCGGACAGGGCCCCAATCAGCCCCAGCATTTT
J: TRBJ1-1; D: .; V: TRBV12-3/TRBV12-4; size: few; CDR3: CASSPNINTEAFF; DNA: TGTGCCAGCAGCCCTAACATAAACACTGAAGCTTTCTTT
J: TRBJ2-7; D: TRBD1; V: TRBV5-5; size: .; CDR3: CASSLYGQGLEQYF; DNA: TGTGCCAGCAGCTTGTACGGACAGGGTCTCGAGCAGTACTTC
J: TRBJ2-2; D: .; V: TRBV7-9; size: .; CDR3: CASSLEVGVGTTGELFF; DNA: TGTGCCAGCAGCTTAGAAGTAGGGGTCGGAACAACCGGGGAGCTGTTTTTT
J: TRBJ2-2; D: .; V: TRBV7-2; size: .; CDR3: CASSFRDTYTGELFF; DNA: TGTGCCAGCAGCTTCCGGGACACCTACACCGGGGAGCTGTTTTTT
J: TRBJ2-1; D: .; V: TRBV7-9; size: .; CDR3: CASRPGPNEQFF; DNA: TGTGCCAGCAGACCGGGCCCCAATGAGCAGTTCTTC
J: TRBJ1-1; D: TRBD1; V: TRBV11-2; size: many; CDR3: CASSLWTGTEAFF; DNA: TGTGCCAGCAGCTTGTGGACAGGCACTGAAGCTTTCTTT